The rows below give T cell receptor beta chains drawn from one sample of a study of cytomegalovirus exposure and HLA in healthy donors. Data came from immunoSEQ multiplex PCR; TCRdb stores just in-frame clones and leaves some out. Here the sample spans under 200,000 clones, around 85% being singletons. The sample consisted of PBMCs. These receptors were collected from a man aged 35-49 years in good health and CMV-seronegative. CDR3s include the opening cysteine and the closing phenylalanine or tryptophan. A D gene is named only where the DNA matches it firmly. Clone size is given for some rows only: seen once, a few or many times, or a class if the clone is expanded.

clone size: .
V gene: TRBV5-1
J gene: TRBJ2-1
D gene: TRBD2
CDR3 protein: CASTDSGGAGGEQFF
CDR3 DNA: TGCGCCAGCACCGATAGCGGGGGGGCCGGAGGTGAGCAGTTCTTC

clone size: .
V gene: TRBV21-1
J gene: TRBJ2-7
D gene: .
CDR3 protein: CASSNPGQGAKYEQYF
CDR3 DNA: TGTGCCAGCAGCAATCCCGGACAGGGGGCGAAGTACGAGCAGTACTTC

clone size: .
V gene: TRBV2
J gene: TRBJ2-7
D gene: .
CDR3 protein: CASKTGPTYEQYF
CDR3 DNA: TGTGCCAGCAAGACAGGTCCTACCTACGAGCAGTACTTC

clone size: .
V gene: TRBV9
J gene: TRBJ2-7
D gene: TRBD2
CDR3 protein: CASSPPIGTSAAYEQYF
CDR3 DNA: TGTGCCAGCAGCCCCCCCATCGGTACTAGCGCTGCCTACGAGCAGTACTTC

clone size: .
V gene: TRBV5-1
J gene: TRBJ2-5
D gene: .
CDR3 protein: CASAAGEPQRVETQYF
CDR3 DNA: TGCGCCAGCGCGGCGGGTGAGCCCCAGCGTGTGGAGACCCAGTACTTC

clone size: .
V gene: TRBV5-1
J gene: TRBJ1-4
D gene: .
CDR3 protein: CASSLGGLATNEKLFF
CDR3 DNA: TGCGCCAGCAGCTTGGGAGGGTTGGCAACTAATGAAAAACTGTTTTTT

clone size: few
V gene: TRBV27
J gene: TRBJ2-7
D gene: TRBD1
CDR3 protein: CASSSNWDRGREEQYF
CDR3 DNA: TGTGCCAGCAGTAGCAACTGGGACAGGGGGCGTGAAGAGCAGTACTTC

clone size: .
V gene: TRBV21-1
J gene: TRBJ1-1
D gene: .
CDR3 protein: CASSKVTRGQVTEAFF
CDR3 DNA: TGTGCCAGCAGCAAAGTGACCAGGGGGCAGGTGACTGAAGCTTTCTTT

clone size: .
V gene: TRBV30
J gene: TRBJ1-2
D gene: .
CDR3 protein: CAWRRAYGYTF
CDR3 DNA: TGTGCCTGGAGGAGGGCTTATGGCTACACCTTC

clone size: .
V gene: TRBV5-4
J gene: TRBJ2-1
D gene: .
CDR3 protein: CASSLAFQGSNEQFF
CDR3 DNA: TGTGCCAGCAGCTTGGCCTTCCAGGGAAGCAATGAGCAGTTCTTC

clone size: once
V gene: TRBV30
J gene: TRBJ1-1
D gene: TRBD1
CDR3 protein: CAWSLDRVSTEAFF
CDR3 DNA: TGTGCCTGGAGTTTGGACAGGGTTAGCACTGAAGCTTTCTTT

clone size: .
V gene: TRBV4-2
J gene: TRBJ2-5
D gene: TRBD2
CDR3 protein: CASSLSSGGQETQYF
CDR3 DNA: TGTGCCAGCAGCCTATCTAGCGGGGGGCAAGAGACCCAGTACTTC

clone size: .
V gene: TRBV7-9
J gene: TRBJ1-1
D gene: TRBD1
CDR3 protein: CASSSGQGADTEAFF
CDR3 DNA: TGTGCCAGCAGCTCCGGACAGGGGGCGGACACTGAAGCTTTCTTT

clone size: .
V gene: TRBV11-1
J gene: TRBJ1-6
D gene: .
CDR3 protein: CASSPSGGDNSPLHF
CDR3 DNA: TGTGCCAGCAGCCCCTCAGGCGGGGATAATTCACCCCTCCACTTT

clone size: .
V gene: TRBV27
J gene: TRBJ1-2
D gene: TRBD1
CDR3 protein: CASSVDRVGYGYTF
CDR3 DNA: TGTGCCAGCAGTGTAGACAGGGTAGGCTATGGCTACACCTTC

clone size: .
V gene: TRBV11-2
J gene: TRBJ2-1
D gene: TRBD2
CDR3 protein: CASSLRRTSGGSNEQFF
CDR3 DNA: TGTGCCAGCAGCTTACGCCGAACTAGCGGGGGGAGCAATGAGCAGTTCTTC

clone size: .
V gene: TRBV19
J gene: TRBJ2-7
D gene: .
CDR3 protein: CASTSGAGPYEQYF
CDR3 DNA: TGTGCCAGTACCTCCGGGGCGGGGCCCTACGAGCAGTACTTC

clone size: few
V gene: TRBV5-4
J gene: TRBJ2-7
D gene: TRBD1
CDR3 protein: CASSLTRTGGASEQYF
CDR3 DNA: TGTGCCAGCAGCCTTACCCGGACAGGGGGCGCGTCCGAGCAGTACTTC

clone size: few
V gene: TRBV9
J gene: TRBJ2-7
D gene: TRBD2
CDR3 protein: CASSASGVGYEQYF
CDR3 DNA: TGTGCCAGCAGCGCGAGCGGGGTCGGCTACGAGCAGTACTTC

clone size: .
V gene: TRBV5-5
J gene: TRBJ1-3
D gene: .
CDR3 protein: CASKQGTGNTIYF
CDR3 DNA: TGTGCCAGCAAACAGGGAACTGGAAACACCATATATTTT

clone size: .
V gene: TRBV6-5
J gene: TRBJ2-1
D gene: .
CDR3 protein: CASTRDSLNEQFF
CDR3 DNA: TGTGCCAGCACGCGGGACAGCCTCAATGAGCAGTTCTTC

clone size: .
V gene: TRBV30
J gene: TRBJ1-2
D gene: .
CDR3 protein: CAWSVRGSAGYTF
CDR3 DNA: TGTGCCTGGAGTGTACGGGGGTCTGCTGGCTACACCTTC

clone size: .
V gene: TRBV4-1
J gene: TRBJ2-3
D gene: TRBD1
CDR3 protein: CASSPWTGPADTQYF
CDR3 DNA: TGCGCCAGCAGCCCCTGGACAGGGCCCGCAGATACGCAGTATTTT

clone size: few
V gene: TRBV19
J gene: TRBJ2-7
D gene: TRBD1
CDR3 protein: CASSHRTGHYEQYF
CDR3 DNA: TGTGCCAGTAGTCATCGGACAGGGCACTACGAGCAGTACTTC

clone size: once
V gene: TRBV13
J gene: TRBJ2-7
D gene: TRBD2
CDR3 protein: CASSNLGLGMGEQYF
CDR3 DNA: TGTGCCAGCAGCAACCTAGGACTAGGTATGGGTGAGCAGTACTTC

clone size: .
V gene: TRBV4-2
J gene: TRBJ2-3
D gene: TRBD2
CDR3 protein: CASSQVGGGAVDTQYF
CDR3 DNA: TGTGCCAGCAGCCAAGTGGGCGGGGGGGCCGTAGATACGCAGTATTTT